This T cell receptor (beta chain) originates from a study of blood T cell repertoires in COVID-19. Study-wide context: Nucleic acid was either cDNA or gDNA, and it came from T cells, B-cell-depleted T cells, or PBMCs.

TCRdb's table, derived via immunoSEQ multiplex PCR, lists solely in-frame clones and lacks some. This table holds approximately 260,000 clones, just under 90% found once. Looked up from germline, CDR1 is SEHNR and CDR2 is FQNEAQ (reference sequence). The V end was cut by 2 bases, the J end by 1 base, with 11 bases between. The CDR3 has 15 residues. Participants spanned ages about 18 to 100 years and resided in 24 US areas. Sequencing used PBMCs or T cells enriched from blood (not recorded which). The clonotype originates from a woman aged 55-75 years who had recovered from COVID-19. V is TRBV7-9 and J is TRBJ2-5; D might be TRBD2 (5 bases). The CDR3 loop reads CASSLSGQPQETQYF. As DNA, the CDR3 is TGTGCCAGCAGCTTAAGCGGCCAACCCCAAGAGACCCAGTACTTC.